This T cell receptor beta chain appears in the sequencing data of a study of identical twins. Whole-study results and caveats: Donors were not followed over many years; analysis was cross-sectional.

With V trimmed by 6 bases and J by 9 bases, 12 bases remained unmatched. CDR1 DFQATT and CDR2 SNEGSKA come from the germline V gene (reference sequence). The CDR3 spans 14 residues. About this clonotype itself: The target antigen is unknown.

TCRdb independently ran MiXCR on the 5' RACE reads; one entry per CDR3 protein. Of 500,000 or so distinct CDR3 sequences listed, 13% to 15% were seen once; the top ten hold 0.4% to 0.55%. These data also featured in a second study, about yellow fever vaccine responses in identical twins.

Input material: CD4+ T cells sorted from blood. This chain connects TRBV20-1 to TRBJ2-1; TRBD2 matches 9 bases. This TCR derives from a young woman in good health. CDR3 region: CSAQRASGKSEQFF. The CDR3 DNA reads as TGCAGTGCCCAGAGGGCTAGCGGGAAATCTGAGCAGTTCTTC.